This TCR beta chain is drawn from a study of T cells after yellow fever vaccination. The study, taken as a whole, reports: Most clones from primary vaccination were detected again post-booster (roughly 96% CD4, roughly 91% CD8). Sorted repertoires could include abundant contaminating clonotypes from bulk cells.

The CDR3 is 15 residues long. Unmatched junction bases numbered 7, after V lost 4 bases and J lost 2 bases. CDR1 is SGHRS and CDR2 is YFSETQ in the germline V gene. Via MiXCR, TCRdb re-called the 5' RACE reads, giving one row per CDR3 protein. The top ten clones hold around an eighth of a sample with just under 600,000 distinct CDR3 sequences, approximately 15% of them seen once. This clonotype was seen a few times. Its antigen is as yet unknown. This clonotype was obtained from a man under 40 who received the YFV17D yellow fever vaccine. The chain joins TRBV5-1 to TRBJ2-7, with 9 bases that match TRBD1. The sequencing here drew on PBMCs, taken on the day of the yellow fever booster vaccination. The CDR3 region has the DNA TGCGCCAGCAGCAGATCACAGGGGGCCCCCTACGAGCAGTACTTC. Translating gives CASSRSQGAPYEQYF.